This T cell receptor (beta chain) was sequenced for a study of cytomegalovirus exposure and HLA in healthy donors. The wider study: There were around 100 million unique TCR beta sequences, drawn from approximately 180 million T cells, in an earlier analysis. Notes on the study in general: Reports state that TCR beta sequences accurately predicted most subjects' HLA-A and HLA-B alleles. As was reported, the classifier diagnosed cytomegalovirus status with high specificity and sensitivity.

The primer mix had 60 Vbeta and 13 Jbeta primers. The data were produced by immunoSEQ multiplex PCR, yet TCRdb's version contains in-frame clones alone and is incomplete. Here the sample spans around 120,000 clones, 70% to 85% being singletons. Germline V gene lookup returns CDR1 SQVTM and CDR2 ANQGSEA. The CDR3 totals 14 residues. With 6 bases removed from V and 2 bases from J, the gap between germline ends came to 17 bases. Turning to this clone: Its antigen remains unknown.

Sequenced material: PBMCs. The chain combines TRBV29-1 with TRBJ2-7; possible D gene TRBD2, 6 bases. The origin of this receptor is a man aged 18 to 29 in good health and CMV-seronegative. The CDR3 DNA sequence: TGCAGCGTAGGAGTAGCGGCGAGTCCCTACGAGCAGTACTTC. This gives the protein CSVGVAASPYEQYF.